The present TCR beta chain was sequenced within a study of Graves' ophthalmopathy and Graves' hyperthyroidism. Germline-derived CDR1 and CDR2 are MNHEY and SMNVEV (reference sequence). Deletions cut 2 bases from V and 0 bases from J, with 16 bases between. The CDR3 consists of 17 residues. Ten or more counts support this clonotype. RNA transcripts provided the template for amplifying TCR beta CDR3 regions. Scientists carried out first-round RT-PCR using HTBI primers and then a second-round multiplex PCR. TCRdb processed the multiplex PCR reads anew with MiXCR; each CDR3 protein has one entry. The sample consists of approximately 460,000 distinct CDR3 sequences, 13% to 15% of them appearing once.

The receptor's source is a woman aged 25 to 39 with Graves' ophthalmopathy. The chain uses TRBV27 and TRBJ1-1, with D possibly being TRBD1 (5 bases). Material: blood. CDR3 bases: TGTGCCAGCAGTTTACTCCCCCGGCAGGGATTGAACACTGAAGCTTTCTTT. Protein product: CASSLLPRQGLNTEAFF.